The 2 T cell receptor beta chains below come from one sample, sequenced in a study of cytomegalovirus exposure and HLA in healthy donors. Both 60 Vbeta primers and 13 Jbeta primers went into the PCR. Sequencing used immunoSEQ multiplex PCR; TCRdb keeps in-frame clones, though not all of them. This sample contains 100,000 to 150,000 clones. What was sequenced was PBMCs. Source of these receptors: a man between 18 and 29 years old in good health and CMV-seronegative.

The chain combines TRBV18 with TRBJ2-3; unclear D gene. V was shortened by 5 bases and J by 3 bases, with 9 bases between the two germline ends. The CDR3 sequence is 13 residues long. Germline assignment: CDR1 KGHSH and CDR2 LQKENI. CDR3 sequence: CASSGGRTDTQYF. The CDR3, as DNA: TGTGCCAGCTCAGGCGGAAGAACAGATACGCAGTATTTT.

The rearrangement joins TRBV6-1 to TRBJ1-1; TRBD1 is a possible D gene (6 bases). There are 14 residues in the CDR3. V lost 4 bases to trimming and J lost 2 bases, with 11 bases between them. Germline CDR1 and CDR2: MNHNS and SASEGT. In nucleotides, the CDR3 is TGTGCCAGCAGTGCCGACAGGTTAAACACTGAAGCTTTCTTT. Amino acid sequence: CASSADRLNTEAFF.